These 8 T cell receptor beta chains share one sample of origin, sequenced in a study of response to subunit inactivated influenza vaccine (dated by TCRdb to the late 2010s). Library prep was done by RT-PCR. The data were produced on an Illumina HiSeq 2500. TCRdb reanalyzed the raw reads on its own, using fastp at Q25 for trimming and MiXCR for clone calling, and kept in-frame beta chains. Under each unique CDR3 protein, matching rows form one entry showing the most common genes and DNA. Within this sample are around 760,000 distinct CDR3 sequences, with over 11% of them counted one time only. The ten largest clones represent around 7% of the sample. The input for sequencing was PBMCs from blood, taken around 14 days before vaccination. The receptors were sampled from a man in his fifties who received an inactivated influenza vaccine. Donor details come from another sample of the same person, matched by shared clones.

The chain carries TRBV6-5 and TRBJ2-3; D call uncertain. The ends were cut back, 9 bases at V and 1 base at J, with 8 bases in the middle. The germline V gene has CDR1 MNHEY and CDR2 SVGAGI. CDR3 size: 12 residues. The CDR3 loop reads CASKKGTDTQYF. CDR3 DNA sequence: TGTGCCAGTAAAAAGGGCACAGATACGCAGTATTTT.

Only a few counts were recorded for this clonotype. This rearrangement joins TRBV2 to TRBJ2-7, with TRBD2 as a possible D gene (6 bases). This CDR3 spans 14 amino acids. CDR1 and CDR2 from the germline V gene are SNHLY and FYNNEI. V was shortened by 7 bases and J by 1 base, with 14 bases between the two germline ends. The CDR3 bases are TGTGCCAGCAACCCGGGGGTCCGTTCCTACGAGCAGTACTTC. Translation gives CASNPGVRSYEQYF.

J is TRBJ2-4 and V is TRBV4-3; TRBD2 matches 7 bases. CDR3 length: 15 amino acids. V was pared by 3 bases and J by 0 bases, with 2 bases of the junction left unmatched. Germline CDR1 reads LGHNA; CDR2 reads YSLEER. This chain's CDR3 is CASSQGGGAKNIQYF. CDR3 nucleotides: TGCGCCAGCAGCCAGGGGGGGGGAGCCAAAAACATTCAGTACTTC.

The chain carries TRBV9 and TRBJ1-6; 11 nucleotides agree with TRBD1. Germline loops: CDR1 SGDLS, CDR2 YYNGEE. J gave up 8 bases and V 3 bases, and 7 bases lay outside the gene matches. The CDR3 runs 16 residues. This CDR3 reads CASSERDRGYDSPLHF. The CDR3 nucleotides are TGTGCCAGCAGCGAACGGGACAGGGGGTATGATTCACCCCTCCACTTT.

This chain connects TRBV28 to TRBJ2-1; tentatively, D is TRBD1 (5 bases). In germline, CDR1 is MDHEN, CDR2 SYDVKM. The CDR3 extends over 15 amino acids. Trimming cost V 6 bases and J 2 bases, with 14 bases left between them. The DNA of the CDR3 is TGTGCCAGCAGAGACGACAGTTTTCCCTACAATGAGCAGTTCTTC. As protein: CASRDDSFPYNEQFF.

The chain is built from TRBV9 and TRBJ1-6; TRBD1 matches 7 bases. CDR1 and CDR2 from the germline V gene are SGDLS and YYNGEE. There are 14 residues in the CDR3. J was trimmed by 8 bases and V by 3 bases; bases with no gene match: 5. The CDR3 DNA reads TGTGCCAGCAGCGACCACAGGGGCCATTCACCCCTCCACTTT. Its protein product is CASSDHRGHSPLHF.

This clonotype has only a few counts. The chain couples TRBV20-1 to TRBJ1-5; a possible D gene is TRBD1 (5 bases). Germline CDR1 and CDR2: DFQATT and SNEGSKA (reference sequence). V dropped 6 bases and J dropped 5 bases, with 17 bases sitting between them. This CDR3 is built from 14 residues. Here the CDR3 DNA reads TGCAGTGCGGCAGGGTCCCGCTTGGATCAGCCCCAGCATTTT. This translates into CSAAGSRLDQPQHF.

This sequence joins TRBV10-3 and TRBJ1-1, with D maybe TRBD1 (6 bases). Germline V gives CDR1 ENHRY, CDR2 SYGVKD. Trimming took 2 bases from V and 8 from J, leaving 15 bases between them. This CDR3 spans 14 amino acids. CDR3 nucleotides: TGTGCCATCAGTGAGGCGGGACAAGGGATGGAAGCTTTCTTT. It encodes CAISEAGQGMEAFF.